The next 28 T cell receptor beta chains were all read from a single sample in a study of blood T cell repertoires in COVID-19. TCRdb keeps only in-frame clones here, not all; method: immunoSEQ multiplex PCR. The table shows 400,000 or so clones, with about 92% occurring only once. Sequencing was performed on PBMCs or T cells enriched from blood (not recorded which). The receptors were sampled from a young man who had recovered from COVID-19.

This clone was seen at least ten times. The chain links TRBV18 to TRBJ1-1; possibly TRBD1 for D (6 bases). Germline V gene lookup returns CDR1 KGHSH and CDR2 LQKENI. This CDR3 contains 19 residues. Deletions cut 3 bases from V and 3 bases from J, with 26 bases between. CDR3 loop: CASSPMPGHSTVEYTEAFF. The CDR3 DNA is TGTGCCAGCTCACCGATGCCGGGACACAGCACGGTCGAATACACTGAAGCTTTCTTT. Filled out from reference TRBV18 and TRBJ1-1, the complete variable domain reads NAGVMQNPRHLVRRRGQEARLRCSPMKGHSHVYWYRQLPEEGLKFMVYLQKENIIDESGMPKERFSAEFPKEGPSILRIQQVVRGDSAAYFCASSPMPGHSTVEYTEAFFGQGTRLTVV.

V is TRBV9 and J is TRBJ1-1, with TRBD1 as a possible D gene (6 bases). This CDR3 spans 13 amino acids. The germline V and J ends were trimmed by 4 bases and 7 bases, with 14 bases remaining between them. Germline loops: CDR1 SGDLS, CDR2 YYNGEE. This CDR3 reads CASSPGGAVEAFF. CDR3 nucleotides: TGTGCCAGCAGCCCCGGGGGGGCGGTTGAAGCTTTCTTT. Drawing the rest from reference TRBV9 and TRBJ1-1, the complete variable domain is DSGVTQTPKHLITATGQRVTLRCSPRSGDLSVYWYQQSLDQGLQFLIQYYNGEERAKGNILERFSAQQFPDLHSELNLSSLELGDSALYFCASSPGGAVEAFFGQGTRLTVV.

The CDR3 DNA is TGTGCCACCAGTGAAATATGGACAGTGGCGGAATCTCATGGCTACACCTTC. Translated: CATSEIWTVAESHGYTF. The J gene is TRBJ1-2, the V gene TRBV24-1; a possible D gene is TRBD1 (6 bases). Germline assignment: CDR1 KGHDR and CDR2 SFDVKD. The germline V and J ends were trimmed by 4 bases and 6 bases, with 23 bases remaining between them. The CDR3 length is 17 residues.

This chain joins TRBV6-5 and TRBJ2-7; 9 bases align to TRBD1. V dropped 5 bases and J dropped 4; count of bases not matched to a gene: 9. This CDR3 spans 15 amino acids. CDR1 is MNHEY and CDR2 is SVGAGI in the germline V gene. CDR3: CASSNWGQGIYEQYF. In DNA, the CDR3 is TGTGCCAGCAGTAACTGGGGACAGGGTATTTACGAGCAGTACTTC.

The chain carries TRBV2 and TRBJ2-7; 10 nucleotides line up with TRBD1. Germline values: CDR1 SNHLY, CDR2 FYNNEI. V shed 6 bases, J shed 2 bases, and the junction held 10 bases outside the gene matches. The length of the CDR3 is 16 residues. In DNA, the CDR3 is TGTGCCAGCAGAGAGATATACGGGACAGGGGCCTACGAGCAGTACTTC. Translated: CASREIYGTGAYEQYF.

The chain uses TRBV12-5 and TRBJ1-2, with D possibly matching TRBD1 (5 bases). V shed 6 bases and J shed 5 bases, with 19 bases lying between them. The CDR3 extends over 15 amino acids. Germline CDR1 LGHNT, CDR2 FRNRAP. CDR3 DNA sequence: TGTGCTAGTGGCTTTGTCGGGGGAGACCTATATGGCTACACCTTC. This gives the protein CASGFVGGDLYGYTF.

V gene TRBV12-3 or TRBV12-4 combines with J gene TRBJ2-7; 7 bases match TRBD2. After removal of 5 bases from V and 7 bases from J, the junction contained 8 bases not matched to a gene. The CDR3 consists of 13 residues. CDR3 nucleotides: TGTGCCAGCAGTCCCCTGCTCGGGGGGGAGCAGTACTTC. Protein sequence: CASSPLLGGEQYF.

This chain uses TRBV7-2 with TRBJ2-1; possible D gene TRBD2, 6 bases. Germline loops: CDR1 SGHTA, CDR2 FQGNSA. Trimming left V 0 bases short and J 6 bases short, with 9 bases between. The CDR3 loop spans 14 amino acids. The CDR3 sequence: CASSLAQGLNEQFF. The DNA of the CDR3 is TGTGCCAGCAGCTTAGCGCAGGGACTCAATGAGCAGTTCTTC. Complete variable domain (other parts from reference TRBV7-2 and TRBJ2-1): GAGVSQSPSNKVTEKGKDVELRCDPISGHTALYWYRQSLGQGLEFLIYFQGNSAPDKSGLPSDRFSAERTGGSVSTLTIQRTQQEDSAVYLCASSLAQGLNEQFFGPGTRLTVL.

The rearrangement links TRBV2 to TRBJ1-5; TRBD1 matches 11 bases. This CDR3 has 15 amino acids. Germline trimming cut 6 bases from V and 0 bases from J; bases unmatched to any gene: 1. The germline CDR1 and CDR2 sequences are SNHLY and FYNNEI. The chain's CDR3 is CASRDRGHSNQPQHF. As DNA, the CDR3 is TGTGCCAGCAGGGACAGGGGGCATAGCAATCAGCCCCAGCATTTT.

The sample holds a few counts of this clone. V gene TRBV30 combines with J gene TRBJ2-7; 9 bases map to TRBD2. The CDR3 is made up of 16 amino acids. V lost 7 bases, J lost 1 base, and 14 bases stayed unmatched. In germline, CDR1 is GTSNPN, CDR2 SVGIG (reference sequence). This chain's CDR3 is CAFIRGLAADSYEQYF. DNA of the CDR3: TGTGCCTTCATCAGGGGACTAGCAGCAGATTCCTACGAGCAGTACTTC.

The V gene is TRBV28, the J gene TRBJ2-3; the match to TRBD2 covers 7 bases. The CDR3 has 17 residues. CDR1 MDHEN and CDR2 SYDVKM come from the germline V gene. V was pared by 8 bases and J by 0 bases, with 14 bases of the junction left unmatched. The CDR3 reads CASSHGASGLSTDTQYF. CDR3 in DNA: TGTGCCAGCTCCCATGGGGCTAGCGGCCTGAGCACAGATACGCAGTATTTT.

The chain links TRBV30 to TRBJ2-7; maybe TRBD1 (6 bases). CDR3 size: 14 residues. Trimming cost V 2 bases and J 1 base, with 12 bases left between them. Germline V gene data show CDR1 as GTSNPN and CDR2 as SVGIG (reference sequence). CDR3 amino acids: CAWSLQGISYEQYF. The CDR3 DNA reads TGTGCCTGGAGTTTACAGGGAATTTCCTACGAGCAGTACTTC.

The gene calls are TRBV18 and TRBJ1-1, with a weak D call TRBD1 (5 bases). Trimming took 5 bases from V and 1 from J, leaving 14 bases between them. The CDR3 totals 15 residues. Germline CDR1 KGHSH, CDR2 LQKENI. CDR3 loop: CASSRKGEGNTEAFF. DNA for the CDR3: TGTGCCAGCTCAAGAAAAGGGGAGGGGAACACTGAAGCTTTCTTT.

This rearrangement joins TRBV28 to TRBJ2-5; 9 positions agree with TRBD1. Unmatched junction bases numbered 9, after V lost 5 bases and J lost 5 bases. Germline V gene sequence: CDR1 MDHEN, CDR2 SYDVKM. The CDR3 runs to 15 residues. CDR3 in DNA: TGTGCCAGCAGTCGCCAGGACAGGGGCTGGGAGACCCAGTACTTC. Encoded protein: CASSRQDRGWETQYF.

The chain joins TRBV6-6 to TRBJ1-2; 7 positions agree with TRBD1. V lost 11 bases and J lost 6; bases outside the gene matches: 18. CDR1 is MNHNY, CDR2 SVGAGI, per germline (reference sequence). The CDR3 totals 15 residues. CDR3 residues: CALKRQGARAHGYTF. Here the CDR3 DNA reads TGTGCCTTAAAGAGACAGGGCGCTAGAGCCCATGGCTACACCTTC.

The chain links TRBV2 to TRBJ2-7; 8 bases fit TRBD2. The V segment lost 1 base and the J segment 5 bases; nucleotides outside the gene matches: 4. This CDR3 has 14 amino acids. Germline V lookup: CDR1 SNHLY, CDR2 FYNNEI. CDR3 in DNA: TGTGCCAGCAGTGAAGGCGGGGGGATCCACGAGCAGTACTTC. Protein sequence: CASSEGGGIHEQYF.

This chain links TRBV3-1 (or the pseudogene TRBV3-2) with TRBJ2-3; TRBD1 matches at 8 bases. The V segment lost 3 bases and the J segment 2 bases; nucleotides outside the gene matches: 10. CDR1 and CDR2 (germline): LGHDT, YNNKEL (reference sequence). The CDR3 extends over 17 amino acids. This CDR3 reads CASSQDYRGIVTDTQYF. CDR3 in DNA: TGTGCCAGCAGCCAGGACTACAGGGGGATTGTCACAGATACGCAGTATTTT.

The chain employs TRBV9 and TRBJ2-3; D gene uncertain. With 0 bases removed from V and 2 bases from J, the gap between germline ends came to 10 bases. CDR3 length: 15 amino acids. Germline lookup yields CDR1 SGDLS and CDR2 YYNGEE. The CDR3 region is CASSVANGNTDTQYF. Written as DNA, the CDR3 is TGTGCCAGCAGCGTAGCTAACGGTAACACAGATACGCAGTATTTT.

The V gene is TRBV11-3, the J gene TRBJ2-3, with TRBD1 as a possible D gene (6 bases). Trimming removed 5 bases from V and 0 bases from J, with 9 bases in between. This CDR3 spans 14 amino acids. Germline assignment: CDR1 SGHNT and CDR2 YENEEA. CDR3 amino acids: CASSHRDSTDTQYF. In nucleotides, the CDR3 is TGTGCCAGCAGCCACAGGGATAGCACAGATACGCAGTATTTT.

This chain uses TRBV7-8 with TRBJ2-1; a weak D match, TRBD2 (6 bases). The CDR3 covers 11 residues. The germline gives CDR1 SGHVS, CDR2 FQNEAQ. Trimming pared 4 bases from V and 11 bases from J, leaving 9 bases between. The CDR3 is CASSSGTQQFF. The CDR3, as DNA: TGTGCCAGCAGCTCAGGGACTCAGCAGTTCTTC.

The chain uses TRBV28 and TRBJ2-3, with 7 nucleotides matching TRBD1. V shed 5 bases and J 3 bases; nucleotides not matched to a gene: 14. The CDR3 totals 17 residues. The V gene's germline CDR1 is MDHEN and CDR2 SYDVKM. CDR3 in DNA: TGTGCCAGCAGTGGCGCCCCCGACAGGGCGCTTACAGATACGCAGTATTTT. The encoded protein is CASSGAPDRALTDTQYF.

The chain is built from TRBV29-1 and TRBJ1-2; possible D gene TRBD1, 6 bases. CDR3 size: 11 residues. V was shortened by 5 bases and J by 6 bases, with 10 bases between the two germline ends. Germline V gene lookup returns CDR1 SQVTM and CDR2 ANQGSEA. The CDR3 sequence: CSVQGLHGYTF. The CDR3 coding sequence is TGCAGCGTTCAGGGGTTGCATGGCTACACCTTC.

The chain employs TRBV15 and TRBJ1-3; D uncertain. There are 15 residues in the CDR3. Deletions cut 1 base from V and 0 bases from J, with 7 bases between. The germline V gene has CDR1 LNHNV and CDR2 YYDKDF (reference sequence). The CDR3 DNA follows: TGTGCCACCAGCAGAGGTGGAGGCTCTGGAAACACCATATATTTT. It is translated as CATSRGGGSGNTIYF.

The J gene is TRBJ1-2, the V gene TRBV18; 7 bases line up with TRBD1. Germline CDR1 is KGHSH and CDR2 is LQKENI. V lost 4 bases and J lost 8; bases outside the gene matches: 13. CDR3 size: 15 residues. In nucleotides, the CDR3 is TGTGCCAGCTCACTTACCCCGACAGGGATCGACGGCTACACCTTC. Its protein product is CASSLTPTGIDGYTF.

The genes are TRBV5-1 and TRBJ2-5; the D gene is possibly TRBD2 (6 bases). CDR1 SGHRS and CDR2 YFSETQ come from the germline V gene. With 0 bases removed from V and 4 bases from J, the gap between germline ends came to 7 bases. The CDR3 totals 13 residues. DNA of the CDR3: TGCGCCAGCAGCTTGGGGGACTTAGAGACCCAGTACTTC. Translation: CASSLGDLETQYF.

The chain is built from TRBV6-5 and TRBJ2-2, with 7 bases aligning to TRBD2. The trim removed 2 bases at V and 3 bases at J, leaving 6 bases unmatched. Looked up from germline, CDR1 is MNHEY and CDR2 is SVGAGI. The CDR3 loop spans 16 amino acids. The CDR3 DNA reads as TGTGCCAGCAGTTACGGACTAGAGGGAGACACCGGGGAGCTGTTTTTT. This codes for CASSYGLEGDTGELFF.

The chain employs TRBV6-5 and TRBJ1-5; D is possibly TRBD1 (6 bases). Trimming removed 6 bases from V and 7 bases from J, with 16 bases in between. The CDR3 is 14 residues long. The germline gives CDR1 MNHEY, CDR2 SVGAGI. Written as DNA, the CDR3 is TGTGCCAGCAGCCCCACCCAGGACAGACAGCCCCAGCATTTT. This codes for CASSPTQDRQPQHF.

The chain couples TRBV6-5 to TRBJ2-5; D may be TRBD2 (5 bases). The germline gives CDR1 MNHEY, CDR2 SVGAGI. With 9 bases removed from V and 5 bases from J, the gap between germline ends came to 16 bases. This CDR3 region has 13 residues. DNA of the CDR3: TGTGCCAGTATCGGGCGGTTAGCGGAGACCCAGTACTTC. Amino acid sequence: CASIGRLAETQYF.